The 26 T cell receptor beta chains below all came from one sample that was sequenced in a study of T-cell memory formation after mild COVID-19. TCRdb called the 5' RACE reads again in MiXCR, with one record for every CDR3 protein. Among about 240,000 distinct CDR3 sequences listed, roughly a tenth were seen once. Sequencing was carried out using PBMCs or a T cell subset sorted from them (not recorded which). The receptor set was obtained from a man younger than 35 who had mild COVID-19 (a few samples of this study predate the infection). Cell type and time point are not known.

This sequence joins TRBV9 and TRBJ1-6; D remains unclear. This CDR3 region has 15 residues. Trimming cost V 4 bases and J 7 bases, with 15 bases left between them. Germline loops: CDR1 SGDLS, CDR2 YYNGEE. For the CDR3, the DNA is TGTGCCAGCAGCCCAGAGGGAGGACGGAATTCACCCCTCCACTTT. Translating it yields CASSPEGGRNSPLHF. Based on the CDR3 plus reference TRBV9 and TRBJ1-6, the full variable domain is DSGVTQTPKHLITATGQRVTLRCSPRSGDLSVYWYQQSLDQGLQFLIQYYNGEERAKGNILERFSAQQFPDLHSELNLSSLELGDSALYFCASSPEGGRNSPLHFGNGTRLTVT.

The sample holds a few counts of this clonotype. The rearrangement uses TRBV7-2 and TRBJ1-2, with D unclear. The germline V and J ends were trimmed by 1 base and 8 bases, with 8 bases remaining between them. Germline values: CDR1 SGHTA, CDR2 FQGNSA. The CDR3 runs 12 residues. In DNA form, the CDR3 reads TGTGCCAGCAGCTTAGGCCCGGGCGGCTACACCTTC. Its protein product is CASSLGPGGYTF.

This clonotype turned up a few times. This chain uses TRBV7-6 with TRBJ2-1, with D perhaps TRBD2 (6 bases). This CDR3 region has 13 residues. Germline CDR1 is SGHVS and CDR2 is FNYEAQ. With 6 bases removed from V and 10 bases from J, the gap between germline ends came to 16 bases. This CDR3 reads CASRSTVAEEQFF. CDR3 DNA: TGTGCCAGCAGGTCGACCGTAGCGGAGGAGCAGTTCTTC.

This clonotype was detected a few times. The chain carries TRBV18 and TRBJ2-7, with D perhaps being TRBD1 or TRBD2 (6 bases each). Trimming left V 2 bases short and J 0 bases short, with 17 bases between. Germline V gene data show CDR1 as KGHSH and CDR2 as LQKENI. This CDR3 has 17 amino acids. CDR3 in DNA: TGTGCCAGCTCACCAGTCGGGGGCGACCCGATCTCCTACGAGCAGTACGTC. Translated: CASSPVGGDPISYEQYV.

This clonotype turned up a few times. The V call is TRBV12-3 or TRBV12-4, the J call TRBJ2-1, with 8 nucleotides matching TRBD1. CDR3 size: 16 residues. Trimming cost V 0 bases and J 6 bases; bases outside gene matches: 7. CDR3 residues: CASSLARQGLGNEQFF. CDR3 DNA sequence: TGTGCCAGCAGTTTAGCGCGACAGGGGCTTGGCAATGAGCAGTTCTTC.

The J gene is TRBJ1-3, the V gene TRBV6-6; no definite D call. Trimming cost V 4 bases and J 4 bases, with 8 bases left between them. This CDR3 contains 13 residues. Germline V lookup: CDR1 MNHNY, CDR2 SVGAGI (reference sequence). DNA for the CDR3: TGTGCCAGCAGTTCCGAGCCCGGAAACACCATATATTTT. Its translation is CASSSEPGNTIYF.

This sequence joins TRBV18 and TRBJ1-2, with D unclear. CDR1 and CDR2 from the germline V gene are KGHSH and LQKENI. There are 13 residues in the CDR3. V dropped 2 bases and J dropped 2 bases, with 6 bases sitting between them. CDR3 sequence (DNA): TGTGCCAGCTCACCAGGGAACAACTATGGCTACACCTTC. Its protein product is CASSPGNNYGYTF.

This clonotype occurred many times. The chain has TRBV11-2 and TRBJ2-5, with 7 bases fitting TRBD1. Germline values: CDR1 SGHAT, CDR2 FQNNGV. The CDR3 contains 15 residues. Trimming took 5 bases from V and 5 from J; bases not matched to a gene: 11. CDR3 in amino acids: CASSPPTGSGETQYF. CDR3 DNA: TGTGCCAGCAGCCCCCCGACAGGGAGTGGGGAGACCCAGTACTTC.

The chain joins TRBV6-1 to TRBJ2-7; 7 bases fit TRBD1. CDR1 MNHNS and CDR2 SASEGT come from the germline V gene. The CDR3 runs 13 residues. Germline trimming cut 6 bases from V and 0 bases from J; bases unmatched to any gene: 2. CDR3 nucleotide sequence: TGTGCCAGCAGGAGGGACAGCTCCTACGAGCAGTACTTC. Translated: CASRRDSSYEQYF.

The CDR3 coding sequence is TGTGCCAGCCGTCAGGGATGGCCCCCTCCGAACACCGGGGAGCTGTTTTTT. Translated, it gives CASRQGWPPPNTGELFF. The chain joins TRBV21-1 to TRBJ2-2; the table's D call of TRBD2 was not tested on the DNA. TRBV21-1 represents a pseudogene. The CDR3 consists of 17 residues.

The table lists this clonotype with a few counts. CDR3 loop: CASSLRQGGKDTQYF. The CDR3 DNA sequence: TGTGCCAGCTCCCTCAGACAGGGGGGCAAAGATACGCAGTATTTT. The V call is TRBV18, the J call TRBJ2-3; 9 positions agree with TRBD1. With V trimmed by 6 bases and J by 5 bases, 9 bases remained unmatched. CDR3 length equals 15 residues. From germline, CDR1 is KGHSH and CDR2 LQKENI.

This clonotype was found a few times. The CDR3: CASSLGWTSTDTQYF. CDR3 coding DNA: TGCGCCAGCAGCTTAGGTTGGACTAGCACAGATACGCAGTATTTT. The chain links TRBV5-1 to TRBJ2-3, with D perhaps matching TRBD2 (5 bases). CDR3 length: 15 residues. The V and J ends lost 2 bases and 0 bases respectively, with 10 bases between them. Germline CDR1 is SGHRS and CDR2 is YFSETQ.

V is TRBV3-1 and J is TRBJ1-1; the D is unclear. The CDR3 is made up of 14 amino acids. Germline V gene sequence: CDR1 LGHDT, CDR2 YNNKEL (reference sequence). The V and J ends lost 4 bases and 0 bases respectively, with 9 bases between them. The CDR3 protein is CASSLHILNTEAFF. The CDR3 bases are TGTGCCAGCAGCCTCCACATCCTGAACACTGAAGCTTTCTTT.

The table lists this clonotype with many counts. The chain recombines TRBV18 with TRBJ2-7; 9 positions agree with TRBD1. Trimming cost V 3 bases and J 6 bases; bases outside gene matches: 9. Germline values: CDR1 KGHSH, CDR2 LQKENI. This CDR3 comprises 15 residues. The CDR3 is CASSPAGTGNREQYF. The CDR3 DNA reads as TGTGCCAGCTCACCCGCCGGGACAGGGAATCGCGAGCAGTACTTC.

The chain is built from TRBV20-1 and TRBJ2-5; no clear D. CDR3 size: 12 residues. Germline CDR1 reads DFQATT; CDR2 reads SNEGSKA (reference sequence). The V and J ends lost 7 bases and 5 bases respectively, with 14 bases between them. The CDR3 region is CSGRTLWETQYF. DNA for the CDR3: TGCAGTGGAAGGACCTTGTGGGAGACCCAGTACTTC.

CDR3: CATRRDGPSGANVLTF. The CDR3 coding sequence is TGTGCCACCAGACGGGACGGGCCCTCTGGGGCCAACGTCCTGACTTTC. V gene TRBV6-5 combines with J gene TRBJ2-6, with D possibly called TRBD1 or TRBD2 (5 bases each). Germline CDR1 MNHEY, CDR2 SVGAGI. The germline V and J ends were trimmed by 10 bases and 0 bases, with 16 bases remaining between them. The CDR3 sequence is 16 residues long.

In this sample, this clonotype turned up a few times. The chain recombines TRBV10-3 with TRBJ2-1; D ambiguous. Germline CDR1 ENHRY, CDR2 SYGVKD. The CDR3 is 13 amino acids. Deletions cut 7 bases from V and 5 bases from J, with 12 bases between. DNA for the CDR3: TGTGCCATCAAGTCTGGGGAAAACAATGAGCAGTTCTTC. Translation: CAIKSGENNEQFF.

This clonotype was observed a few times. The rearrangement uses TRBV4-1 and TRBJ2-7; D could derive from TRBD1 or TRBD2 (5 bases each). The V end was cut by 1 base, the J end by 2 bases, with 12 bases between. The CDR3 covers 15 residues. Germline assignment: CDR1 MGHRA and CDR2 YSYEKL. The CDR3 sequence is CASSQGTSTAYEQYF. In DNA, the CDR3 is TGCGCCAGCAGCCAAGGGACTTCGACAGCCTACGAGCAGTACTTC.

This clonotype was observed a handful of times. In nucleotides, the CDR3 is TGCGCCAGCAGCTTTCAATCCAGGGACAGTGGTGTCTACGAGCAGTACTTC. It encodes CASSFQSRDSGVYEQYF. The V and J genes are TRBV5-1 and TRBJ2-7; 7 nucleotides line up with TRBD1. Germline trimming cut 2 bases from V and 3 bases from J; bases unmatched to any gene: 14. The CDR3 runs 17 residues. Germline V gene data show CDR1 as SGHRS and CDR2 as YFSETQ. The full variable domain, with the rest looked up from reference TRBV5-1 and TRBJ2-7, is KAGVTQTPRYLIKTRGQQVTLSCSPISGHRSVSWYQQTPGQGLQFLFEYFSETQRNKGNFPGRFSGRQFSNSRSEMNVSTLELGDSALYLCASSFQSRDSGVYEQYFGPGTRLTVT.

This clonotype was observed a handful of times. This sequence joins TRBV10-1 and TRBJ2-7, with 8 bases aligning to TRBD1. Germline values: CDR1 WNHNN, CDR2 SYGVQD (reference sequence). Trimming cost V 4 bases and J 2 bases; bases outside gene matches: 1. The CDR3 totals 13 residues. The CDR3 nucleotides read TGCGCCAGCAGTGCGGGACAGGCCTACGAGCAGTACTTC. This translates into CASSAGQAYEQYF.

This clonotype was recorded a few times. This chain connects TRBV19 to TRBJ1-5, with a tentative D call TRBD1 (5 bases). V gave up 8 bases and J gave up 4 bases, with 18 bases separating them. This CDR3 has 15 amino acids. In germline, CDR1 is LNHDA, CDR2 SQIVND (reference sequence). The CDR3 sequence: CASGPGLVPNQPQHF. The CDR3, as DNA: TGTGCCAGTGGACCGGGACTCGTACCGAATCAGCCCCAGCATTTT.

This clonotype was detected ten times or more. The J gene is TRBJ2-7, the V gene TRBV7-9; 8 nucleotides line up with TRBD1. In germline, CDR1 is SEHNR, CDR2 FQNEAQ (reference sequence). Trimming took 5 bases from V and 3 from J; bases not matched to a gene: 9. The CDR3 length is 15 residues. The CDR3 is CASSPGQGLDYEQYV. DNA for the CDR3: TGTGCCAGCAGCCCTGGACAGGGTCTGGACTACGAGCAGTACGTC.

Ten or more counts support this clonotype. This chain joins TRBV4-3 and TRBJ2-7, with TRBD2 identical over 7 bases. J lost 2 bases, V lost 1 base, and 8 bases had no gene match. Germline CDR1 and CDR2: LGHNA and YSLEER. This CDR3 contains 16 residues. CDR3 residues: CASSQGGGTFTYEQYF. The CDR3 nucleotides are TGCGCCAGCAGCCAAGGGGGGGGGACTTTTACCTACGAGCAGTACTTC.

This clonotype was detected a few times. This rearrangement joins TRBV9 to TRBJ2-3; possible D gene TRBD1, 7 bases. In germline, CDR1 is SGDLS, CDR2 YYNGEE. This CDR3 comprises 16 residues. V was clipped by 3 bases and J by 2 bases, with 16 bases between them. The CDR3 region is CASSGPQGGLTDTQYF. CDR3 bases: TGTGCCAGCAGCGGACCCCAGGGGGGACTCACAGATACGCAGTATTTT.

This clonotype has only a few counts. V and J are TRBV19 and TRBJ2-1; 9 bases agree with TRBD1. V was pared by 6 bases and J by 9 bases, with 12 bases of the junction left unmatched. This CDR3 has 15 residues. The germline V gene has CDR1 LNHDA and CDR2 SQIVND (reference sequence). In nucleotides, the CDR3 is TGTGCCAGTAGCGCCCGGGACAGGGTGTTTATTGAGCAGTTCTTC. The encoded protein is CASSARDRVFIEQFF. Using reference TRBV19 and TRBJ2-1 for the parts outside the CDR3, the full variable domain is DGGITQSPKYLFRKEGQNVTLSCEQNLNHDAMYWYRQDPGQGLRLIYYSQIVNDFQKGDIAEGYSVSREKKESFPLTVTSAQKNPTAFYLCASSARDRVFIEQFFGPGTRLTVL.

The chain employs TRBV12-3 or TRBV12-4 and TRBJ2-2; 8 bases match TRBD1. This CDR3 has 15 amino acids. V was clipped by 1 base and J by 8 bases; unmatched bases: 6. Here the CDR3 reads CASSLVMQGAGELFF. CDR3 sequence (DNA): TGTGCCAGCAGTTTAGTAATGCAGGGGGCGGGGGAGCTGTTTTTT.